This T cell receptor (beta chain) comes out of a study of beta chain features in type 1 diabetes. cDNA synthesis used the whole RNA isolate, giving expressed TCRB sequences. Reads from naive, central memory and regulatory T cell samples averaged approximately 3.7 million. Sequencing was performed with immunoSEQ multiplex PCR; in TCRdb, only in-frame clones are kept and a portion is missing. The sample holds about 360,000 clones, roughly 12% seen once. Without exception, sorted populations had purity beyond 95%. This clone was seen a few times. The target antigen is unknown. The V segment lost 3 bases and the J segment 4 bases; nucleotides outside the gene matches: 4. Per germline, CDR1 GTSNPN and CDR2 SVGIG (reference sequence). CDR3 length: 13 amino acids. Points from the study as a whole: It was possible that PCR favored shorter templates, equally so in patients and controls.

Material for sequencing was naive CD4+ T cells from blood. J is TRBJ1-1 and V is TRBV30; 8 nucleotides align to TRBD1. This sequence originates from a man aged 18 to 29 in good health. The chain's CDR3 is CAWRPTGGTEAFF. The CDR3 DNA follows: TGTGCCTGGAGGCCCACAGGGGGCACTGAAGCTTTCTTT.